The clone carrying this T cell receptor (beta chain) has more than one count but fewer than ten. Its target is unknown. A J-beta primer mix and a sample-barcoded 5' primer were used in a second PCR of roughly 7 to 12 cycles. Each cDNA molecule was tagged by a template-switch adaptor with 12 random nucleotides. In TCRdb, the 5' RACE reads were re-called with MiXCR into one record per CDR3 protein. The sample holds around 800,000 distinct CDR3 sequences, 53% seen once. Each sample yielded at least 6 micrograms of PBMC total RNA. This sample was taken from a study of blood T cells in healthy people across ages. General study results and limits: The authors considered diversity estimates from one million T cells to be underestimates. More naive CD4+ cells and higher diversity were found in long-lived than in aged donors.

Germline V gene data show CDR1 as SNHLY and CDR2 as FYNNEI. Trimming shortened V by 4 bases and J by 14 bases, and 31 bases separated the two germline ends. The CDR3 contains 17 residues. Sequences were obtained from blood. The TCR originated in an elderly man in good health. This chain links TRBV2 with TRBJ2-3; D is tentatively TRBD1 or TRBD2 (5 bases each). CDR3 protein: CASSAGQPHGAHRYAYF. CDR3 nucleotide sequence: TGTGCCAGCAGTGCGGGGCAGCCCCATGGGGCACACAGATACGCGTATTTT. Variable domain in full (rest from reference TRBV2 and TRBJ2-3): EPEVTQTPSHQVTQMGQEVILRCVPISNHLYFYWYRQILGQKVEFLVSFYNNEISEKSEIFDDQFSVERPDGSNFTLKIRSTKLEDSAMYFCASSAGQPHGAHRYAYFGPGTRLTVL.